The next 32 T cell receptor beta chains were all read from a single sample in a study of graft-versus-host responses after intestinal transplantation. TCRdb's copy holds only in-frame clones and misses some; the assay was immunoSEQ multiplex PCR. This table holds about 40,000 clones, around nine tenths found once. Sequenced here: PBMCs, sampled around 280 days after transplant. All receptors derive from a human patient who received an intestinal transplant, so some T cells may come from the graft donor.

The chain uses TRBV9 and TRBJ1-5; TRBD1 might be the D (6 bases). CDR1 SGDLS and CDR2 YYNGEE come from the germline V gene. There are 16 residues in the CDR3. V was clipped by 0 bases and J by 0 bases, with 10 bases between them. CDR3: CASSVGDINSNQPQHF. Written as DNA, the CDR3 is TGTGCCAGCAGCGTAGGGGACATTAATAGCAATCAGCCCCAGCATTTT.

The CDR3 DNA sequence: TGTGCCTGGAGTGTACTAGGACAGAACTATGGCTACACCTTC. It yields the protein CAWSVLGQNYGYTF. J is TRBJ1-2 and V is TRBV30, with a weak D call TRBD1 (6 bases). Germline CDR1 and CDR2: GTSNPN and SVGIG (reference sequence). Deletions cut 0 bases from V and 2 bases from J, with 10 bases between. The CDR3 runs to 14 residues. Drawing the rest from reference TRBV30 and TRBJ1-2, the complete variable domain is SQTIHQWPATLVQPVGSPLSLECTVEGTSNPNLYWYRQAAGRGLQLLFYSVGIGQISSEVPQNLSASRPQDRQFILSSKKLLLSDSGFYLCAWSVLGQNYGYTFGSGTRLTVV.

This chain connects TRBV5-1 to TRBJ2-3; 13 bases agree with TRBD2. The ends lost 0 bases at V and 2 bases at J; junction bases unmatched: 6. Germline V gene sequence: CDR1 SGHRS, CDR2 YFSETQ. The CDR3 has 18 amino acids. The CDR3 nucleotides read TGCGCCAGCAGCTTGGGGACTAGCGGGGGCCCATACACAGATACGCAGTATTTT. It is translated as CASSLGTSGGPYTDTQYF.

This clone has more than one count but fewer than ten. V is TRBV6-4 and J is TRBJ1-6; D unclear. Germline-derived CDR1 and CDR2 are MRHNA and SNTAGT. The CDR3 is made up of 13 amino acids. Trimming pared 2 bases from V and 5 bases from J, leaving 4 bases between. The CDR3 DNA follows: TGTGCCAGCAGTGACAGGAATAATTCACCCCTCCACTTT. Translating gives CASSDRNNSPLHF.

This chain connects TRBV7-9 to TRBJ2-7, with D perhaps matching TRBD1 (5 bases). V lost 1 base and J 4 bases, leaving 8 bases between the germline ends. Germline-derived CDR1 and CDR2 are SEHNR and FQNEAQ (reference sequence). The CDR3 covers 13 residues. CDR3 in amino acids: CASSLGQLYEQYF. The CDR3 region has the DNA TGTGCCAGCAGCTTAGGACAGTTGTACGAGCAGTACTTC. The entire variable domain, with the rest obtained from reference TRBV7-9 and TRBJ2-7, is as follows: DTGVSQNPRHKITKRGQNVTFRCDPISEHNRLYWYRQTLGQGPEFLTYFQNEAQLEKSRLLSDRFSAERPKGSFSTLEIQRTEQGDSAMYLCASSLGQLYEQYFGPGTRLTVT.

The chain carries TRBV16 and TRBJ1-5; TRBD1 matches at 7 bases. Germline CDR1 reads KGHSY; CDR2 reads FQNENV. Losses at the gene ends were 1 base for V and 3 bases for J; bases not matched to a gene: 6. This CDR3 spans 16 amino acids. CDR3 sequence (DNA): TGTGCCAGCAGCCAATTCGCAGGGGGACTCAATCAGCCCCAGCATTTT. Translation: CASSQFAGGLNQPQHF.

The DNA for the CDR3 is TGTGCCAGCAGTGAAGTGCCAGGGTTTAGCAATCAGCCCCAGCATTTT. It yields the protein CASSEVPGFSNQPQHF. The V gene is TRBV6-1, the J gene TRBJ1-5; D is perhaps TRBD1 (5 bases). In germline, CDR1 is MNHNS, CDR2 SASEGT. V lost 1 base and J lost 0, with 10 bases in between. This CDR3 has 16 amino acids.

The chain couples TRBV10-3 to TRBJ2-7, with D perhaps TRBD1 (5 bases). This CDR3 comprises 13 residues. V lost 0 bases and J lost 4, with 7 bases in between. Germline V gene sequence: CDR1 ENHRY, CDR2 SYGVKD. The CDR3 loop is CAISESRTYEQYF. The CDR3 DNA is TGTGCCATCAGTGAGTCACGGACATACGAGCAGTACTTC.

As regards this clone: This sample also contains other DNA sequences that code for the same CDR3. The CDR3 coding sequence is TGTGCCAGCAGTTTATACACAGGGATGCGGCCCCAGCATTTT. Protein product: CASSLYTGMRPQHF. This chain connects TRBV27 to TRBJ1-5, with a tentative D call TRBD1 (6 bases). Trimming removed 1 base at V and 9 bases at J, with 13 bases between. Germline-derived CDR1 and CDR2 are MNHEY and SMNVEV (reference sequence). The CDR3 loop spans 14 amino acids.

This chain links TRBV5-4 with TRBJ2-5; TRBD2 agrees at 15 bases. V was clipped by 4 bases and J by 5 bases; unmatched bases: 9. This CDR3 spans 17 amino acids. From germline, CDR1 is SGHNT and CDR2 YYREEE (reference sequence). Here the CDR3 DNA reads TGTGCCAGCAGCCCCGGACTAGCGGGGGGGCCGGAGGAGACCCAGTACTTC. It specifies CASSPGLAGGPEETQYF. The complete variable domain, with remaining parts taken from reference TRBV5-4 and TRBJ2-5, reads ETGVTQSPTHLIKTRGQQVTLRCSSQSGHNTVSWYQQALGQGPQFIFQYYREEENGRGNFPPRFSGLQFPNYSSELNVNALELDDSALYLCASSPGLAGGPEETQYFGPGTRLLVL.

The CDR3 loop reads CASSSPRSGGRYNEQFF. The CDR3 DNA reads as TGTGCCAGCAGCTCCCCCAGGTCGGGGGGAAGATACAATGAGCAGTTCTTC. The V gene is TRBV7-2, the J gene TRBJ2-1; 7 nucleotides agree with TRBD2. CDR3 length: 17 amino acids. Germline CDR1 and CDR2: SGHTA and FQGNSA. V shed 4 bases and J 4 bases; nucleotides not matched to a gene: 13.

The chain carries TRBV7-2 and TRBJ2-1, with D perhaps matching TRBD2 (5 bases). Trimming pared 1 base from V and 15 bases from J, leaving 16 bases between. The CDR3 is 13 residues long. CDR1 and CDR2 (germline): SGHTA, FQGNSA. CDR3 DNA sequence: TGTGCCAGCAGCTTAGGCGAACTAGTATTAAGGTTCTTC. This translates into CASSLGELVLRFF. The entire variable domain, with the rest obtained from reference TRBV7-2 and TRBJ2-1, is as follows: GAGVSQSPSNKVTEKGKDVELRCDPISGHTALYWYRQSLGQGLEFLIYFQGNSAPDKSGLPSDRFSAERTGGSVSTLTIQRTQQEDSAVYLCASSLGELVLRFFGPGTRLTVL.

The V and J genes are TRBV16 and TRBJ1-1; the match to TRBD1 covers 8 bases. V lost 4 bases and J lost 1; bases outside the gene matches: 2. Germline CDR1 is KGHSY and CDR2 is FQNENV. The CDR3 runs to 14 residues. CDR3 amino acids: CASSLGTGNTEAFF. DNA of the CDR3: TGTGCCAGCAGCCTTGGGACAGGGAACACTGAAGCTTTCTTT.

The rearrangement links TRBV11-2 to TRBJ2-5; D is ambiguous. Trimming removed 5 bases from V and 1 base from J, with 11 bases in between. The germline gives CDR1 SGHAT, CDR2 FQNNGV. The CDR3 has 14 residues. The chain's CDR3 is CASSQVVLQETQYF. CDR3 DNA: TGTGCCAGCAGCCAAGTTGTCCTCCAAGAGACCCAGTACTTC.

The chain joins TRBV5-1 to TRBJ1-4; no clear D gene. Trimming removed 2 bases at V and 4 bases at J, with 12 bases between. This CDR3 spans 15 amino acids. Germline CDR1 reads SGHRS; CDR2 reads YFSETQ. The CDR3 sequence: CASSFSSDYNEKLFF. DNA for the CDR3: TGCGCCAGCAGCTTCAGTTCTGATTATAATGAAAAACTGTTTTTT.

This sequence joins TRBV30 and TRBJ1-1; 9 bases line up with TRBD1. This CDR3 has 14 residues. V shed 4 bases and J 7 bases; nucleotides not matched to a gene: 10. Looked up from germline, CDR1 is GTSNPN and CDR2 is SVGIG (reference sequence). In DNA form, the CDR3 reads TGTGCCTGGACCTCCGGGACAGGGTCGAATGAAGCTTTCTTT. Encoded protein: CAWTSGTGSNEAFF.

The chain carries TRBV7-9 and TRBJ1-2, with 9 bases that match TRBD1. CDR3 length: 16 amino acids. Germline V gene data show CDR1 as SEHNR and CDR2 as FQNEAQ (reference sequence). Unmatched junction bases numbered 10, after V lost 6 bases and J lost 2 bases. CDR3 nucleotide sequence: TGTGCCAGCAGTACGACCCGGGACAGGGTAAACTATGGCTACACCTTC. Translated, it gives CASSTTRDRVNYGYTF.

The chain links TRBV7-2 to TRBJ2-7; no firm D call. Germline CDR1 and CDR2: SGHTA and FQGNSA. The CDR3 spans 15 residues. The V end lost 1 base, the J end lost 3 bases, and 13 bases lay between the germline ends. CDR3 nucleotides: TGTGCCAGCAGCTTAGATCGGCAGATCCTCTACGAGCAGTACTTC. This encodes CASSLDRQILYEQYF.

This chain links TRBV2 with TRBJ2-5, with a tentative D call TRBD2 (5 bases). The V gene lost 6 bases and the J gene lost 4 bases, with 15 bases spanning the gap. In germline, CDR1 is SNHLY, CDR2 FYNNEI. This CDR3 contains 14 residues. The chain's CDR3 is CASSGYLASETQYF. The CDR3 DNA sequence: TGTGCCAGCAGCGGCTACCTAGCTTCAGAGACCCAGTACTTC.

The chain recombines TRBV15 with TRBJ2-7, with D possibly TRBD2 on 6 matching bases. V was clipped by 9 bases and J by 3 bases, with 12 bases between them. Germline V gene data show CDR1 as LNHNV and CDR2 as YYDKDF (reference sequence). This CDR3 has 12 amino acids. This chain's CDR3 is CATKGGVYEQYF. The CDR3, as DNA: TGTGCCACAAAAGGCGGGGTCTACGAGCAGTACTTC. Full variable domain (remainder filled in from reference TRBV15 and TRBJ2-7): DAMVIQNPRYQVTQFGKPVTLSCSQTLNHNVMYWYQQKSSQAPKLLFHYYDKDFNNEADTPDNFQSRRPNTSFCFLDIRSPGLGDTAMYLCATKGGVYEQYFGPGTRLTVT.

The V gene is TRBV2, the J gene TRBJ1-6, with a tentative D call TRBD1 (5 bases). CDR1 is SNHLY, CDR2 FYNNEI, per germline. The CDR3 runs 14 residues. V was clipped by 6 bases and J by 10 bases, with 16 bases between them. In nucleotides, the CDR3 is TGTGCCAGCAGCGTACAGGTCTGGGGGTCACCCCTCCACTTT. Protein product: CASSVQVWGSPLHF. The full variable domain, in which reference TRBV2 and TRBJ1-6 provide the parts outside the CDR3, is EPEVTQTPSHQVTQMGQEVILRCVPISNHLYFYWYRQILGQKVEFLVSFYNNEISEKSEIFDDQFSVERPDGSNFTLKIRSTKLEDSAMYFCASSVQVWGSPLHFGNGTRLTVT.

The CDR3 here is CSVDHEAAFF. The CDR3 coding sequence is TGCAGCGTTGATCACGAGGCGGCTTTCTTT. The V call is TRBV29-1, the J call TRBJ1-1; no definite D call. From germline, CDR1 is SQVTM and CDR2 ANQGSEA. The CDR3 totals 10 residues. The germline V and J ends were trimmed by 3 bases and 11 bases, with 10 bases remaining between them.

This clone was recorded only once. The V and J genes are TRBV5-1 and TRBJ2-1, with 7 bases matching TRBD2. From germline, CDR1 is SGHRS and CDR2 YFSETQ. Trimming took 4 bases from V and 2 from J; bases not matched to a gene: 15. This CDR3 is 18 amino acids long. The DNA of the CDR3 is TGCGCCAGCAGCCTCCCGGGGGTCTGGGGGGGTCCCTACAATGAGCAGTTCTTC. Translation: CASSLPGVWGGPYNEQFF.

This clone was seen only a few times. The rearrangement links TRBV19 to TRBJ2-7, with TRBD1 identical over 7 bases. V was pared by 6 bases and J by 0 bases, with 5 bases of the junction left unmatched. CDR1 LNHDA and CDR2 SQIVND come from the germline V gene (reference sequence). This CDR3 has 14 amino acids. The CDR3 region has the DNA TGTGCCAGTAGCGCAGGGGGAAGCTCCTACGAGCAGTACTTC. This sequence encodes CASSAGGSSYEQYF.

The gene calls are TRBV7-8 and TRBJ1-6, with 8 nucleotides matching TRBD1. Germline values: CDR1 SGHVS, CDR2 FQNEAQ. V shed 6 bases, J shed 0 bases, and the junction held 7 bases outside the gene matches. CDR3 length: 17 amino acids. The CDR3 region is CASRQGGGSSYNSPLHF. The DNA of the CDR3 is TGTGCCAGCAGACAGGGGGGCGGGAGCTCCTATAATTCACCCCTCCACTTT.

The CDR3 coding sequence is TGTGCCAGCAGCCAAGTAGCGGGGGCCGCCTCGATACGGTTCTTC. Translated: CASSQVAGAASIRFF. The chain uses TRBV4-2 and TRBJ2-1; TRBD2 matches at 9 bases. This CDR3 is built from 15 residues. V shed 1 base, J shed 15 bases, and the junction held 13 bases outside the gene matches. The V gene's germline CDR1 is LGHNA and CDR2 YNFKEQ.

This rearrangement joins TRBV5-4 to TRBJ2-1; no clear D. V lost 0 bases and J 3 bases, leaving 10 bases between the germline ends. This CDR3 has 15 residues. Germline V lookup: CDR1 SGHNT, CDR2 YYREEE (reference sequence). CDR3 DNA: TGTGCCAGCAGCTTGGCGGAGCTGAACTACAATGAGCAGTTCTTC. Translation gives CASSLAELNYNEQFF.

The chain uses TRBV11-1 and TRBJ2-1; 13 bases fit TRBD2. Losses at the gene ends were 4 bases for V and 6 bases for J; bases not matched to a gene: 15. Germline assignment: CDR1 SGHAT and CDR2 FQDESV (reference sequence). The CDR3 spans 19 residues. The CDR3 DNA sequence: TGTGCCAGCAGCTACACTAGCGGGGGGGTAACCTGGGTGGGCAATGAGCAGTTCTTC. Its translation is CASSYTSGGVTWVGNEQFF.

The genes are TRBV18 and TRBJ1-1; D is unresolved. Germline assignment: CDR1 KGHSH and CDR2 LQKENI. This CDR3 is built from 15 residues. V was trimmed by 2 bases and J by 2 bases, leaving 12 bases between them. This CDR3 reads CASSPGETTNTEAFF. The CDR3 DNA reads TGTGCCAGCTCACCAGGGGAAACTACAAACACTGAAGCTTTCTTT.

This chain joins TRBV6-7 and TRBJ2-3; 10 bases are shared with TRBD2. TRBV6-7 is an ORF, and what it does is uncertain. This CDR3 is built from 16 residues. Trimming at V came to 4 bases and at J to 4 bases, leaving 8 bases not matched to a gene. CDR3 sequence: CASSFSSGGRADTQYF. For the CDR3, the DNA is TGTGCCAGCAGTTTCAGTAGCGGGGGGCGCGCAGATACGCAGTATTTT.

The chain has TRBV7-6 and TRBJ2-5; 13 nucleotides align to TRBD2. Germline loops: CDR1 SGHVS, CDR2 FNYEAQ. Germline trimming cut 5 bases from V and 5 bases from J; bases unmatched to any gene: 14. The CDR3 is 18 amino acids. CDR3 protein: CASSTETSGGFGRETQYF. The CDR3 bases are TGTGCCAGCAGCACGGAGACTAGCGGGGGGTTTGGCAGGGAGACCCAGTACTTC.

The chain joins TRBV2 to TRBJ2-5; perhaps TRBD2 as D (6 bases). Between the trimmed V and J ends, which lost 6 bases and 1 base, there was a span of 9 bases. Per germline, CDR1 SNHLY and CDR2 FYNNEI. The CDR3 loop spans 13 amino acids. CDR3 sequence reads: CASSPGAQETQYF. In DNA form, the CDR3 reads TGTGCCAGCAGCCCGGGAGCCCAAGAGACCCAGTACTTC.